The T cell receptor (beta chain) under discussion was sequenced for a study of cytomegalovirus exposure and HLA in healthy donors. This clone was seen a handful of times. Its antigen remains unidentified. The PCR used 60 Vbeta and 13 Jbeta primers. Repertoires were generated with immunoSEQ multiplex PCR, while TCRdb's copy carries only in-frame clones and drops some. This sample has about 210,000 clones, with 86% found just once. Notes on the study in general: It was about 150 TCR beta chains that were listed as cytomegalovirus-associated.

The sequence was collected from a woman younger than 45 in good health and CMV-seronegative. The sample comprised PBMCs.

CDR3 nucleotides: TGTGCCAGCAGTGGAGGGGGAAGAGGTGTGGAGCAGTACTTC. As protein: CASSGGGRGVEQYF. The V call is TRBV2, the J call TRBJ2-7; TRBD1 is a possible D gene (6 bases). Germline lookup yields CDR1 SNHLY and CDR2 FYNNEI. The CDR3 sequence is 14 residues long. V was clipped by 4 bases and J by 7 bases, with 17 bases between them.